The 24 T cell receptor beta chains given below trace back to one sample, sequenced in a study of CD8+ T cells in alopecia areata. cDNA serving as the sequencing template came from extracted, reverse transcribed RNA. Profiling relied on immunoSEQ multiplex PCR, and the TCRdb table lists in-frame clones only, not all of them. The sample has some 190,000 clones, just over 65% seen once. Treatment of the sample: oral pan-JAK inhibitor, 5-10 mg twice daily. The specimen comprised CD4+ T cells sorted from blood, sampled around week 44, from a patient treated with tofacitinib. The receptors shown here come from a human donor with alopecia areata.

The CDR3 loop is CASSRGQNSPLHF. Written as DNA, the CDR3 is TGTGCCAGCAGCCGAGGACAGAATTCACCCCTCCACTTT. The rearrangement links TRBV7-9 to TRBJ1-6; a possible D gene is TRBD1 (6 bases). The CDR3 covers 13 residues. V dropped 5 bases and J dropped 7 bases, with 9 bases sitting between them. Germline V gives CDR1 SEHNR, CDR2 FQNEAQ (reference sequence).

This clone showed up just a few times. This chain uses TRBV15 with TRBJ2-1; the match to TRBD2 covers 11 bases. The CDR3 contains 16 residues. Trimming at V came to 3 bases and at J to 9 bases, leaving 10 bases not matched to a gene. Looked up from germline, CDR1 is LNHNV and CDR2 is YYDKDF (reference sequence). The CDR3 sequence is CATSRGGSGGASEQFF. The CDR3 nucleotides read TGTGCCACCAGCAGGGGTGGTAGCGGGGGGGCAAGTGAGCAGTTCTTC.

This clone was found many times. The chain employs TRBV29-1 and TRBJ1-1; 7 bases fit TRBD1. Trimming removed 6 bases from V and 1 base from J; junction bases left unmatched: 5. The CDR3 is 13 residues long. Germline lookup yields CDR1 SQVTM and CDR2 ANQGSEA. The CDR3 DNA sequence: TGCAGCGTGAACAGGGGTCGGAACACTGAAGCTTTCTTT. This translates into CSVNRGRNTEAFF.

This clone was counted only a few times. CDR3 region: CASSLAPGTGELFF. The CDR3 DNA reads TGTGCCAGCAGCTTGGCCCCGGGGACCGGGGAGCTGTTTTTT. The chain combines TRBV5-6 with TRBJ2-2; weak D call: TRBD2 (5 bases). V shed 0 bases and J shed 5 bases, with 8 bases lying between them. Germline-derived CDR1 and CDR2 are SGHDT and YYEEEE. The CDR3 has 14 amino acids.

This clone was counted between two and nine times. The DNA of the CDR3 is TGTGCCAGCGAGGGCTCCGATAAAGCCAAAAACATTCAGTACTTC. Its protein is CASEGSDKAKNIQYF. The chain employs TRBV5-6 and TRBJ2-4; D may be TRBD2 (5 bases). CDR1 is SGHDT and CDR2 is YYEEEE in the germline V gene. The V and J ends lost 7 bases and 0 bases respectively, with 14 bases between them. The CDR3 covers 15 residues.

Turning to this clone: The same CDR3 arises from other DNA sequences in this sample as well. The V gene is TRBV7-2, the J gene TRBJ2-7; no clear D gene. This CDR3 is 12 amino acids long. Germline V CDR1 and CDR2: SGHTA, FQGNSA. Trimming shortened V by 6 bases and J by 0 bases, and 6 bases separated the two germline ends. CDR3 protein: CASSQSSYEQYF. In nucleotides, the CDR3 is TGTGCCAGCAGTCAAAGCTCCTACGAGCAGTACTTC.

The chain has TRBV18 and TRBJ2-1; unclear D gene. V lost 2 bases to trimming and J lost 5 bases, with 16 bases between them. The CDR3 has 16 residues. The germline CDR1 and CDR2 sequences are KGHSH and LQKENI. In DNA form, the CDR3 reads TGTGCCAGCTCACCAAGCATCACATTAGTCAACAATGAGCAGTTCTTC. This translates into CASSPSITLVNNEQFF.

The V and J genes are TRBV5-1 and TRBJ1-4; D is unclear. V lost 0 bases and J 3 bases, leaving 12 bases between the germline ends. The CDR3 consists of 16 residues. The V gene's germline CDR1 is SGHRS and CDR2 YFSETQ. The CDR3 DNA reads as TGCGCCAGCAGCTTGGGAGGGTCCGAGTCTAATGAAAAACTGTTTTTT. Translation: CASSLGGSESNEKLFF. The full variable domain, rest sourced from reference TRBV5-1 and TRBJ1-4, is KAGVTQTPRYLIKTRGQQVTLSCSPISGHRSVSWYQQTPGQGLQFLFEYFSETQRNKGNFPGRFSGRQFSNSRSEMNVSTLELGDSALYLCASSLGGSESNEKLFFGSGTQLSVL.

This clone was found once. This chain's CDR3 is CASSAFDVGEQFF. CDR3 DNA sequence: TGTGCCAGCAGCGCTTTTGACGTGGGTGAGCAGTTCTTC. The V gene is TRBV9, the J gene TRBJ2-1, with D unclear. V dropped 3 bases and J dropped 9 bases, with 13 bases sitting between them. Looked up from germline, CDR1 is SGDLS and CDR2 is YYNGEE. This CDR3 has 13 amino acids.

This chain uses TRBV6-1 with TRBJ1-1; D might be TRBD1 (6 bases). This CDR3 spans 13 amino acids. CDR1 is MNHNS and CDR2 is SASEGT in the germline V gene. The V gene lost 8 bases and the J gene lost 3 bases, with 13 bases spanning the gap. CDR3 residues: CASSTTGYTEAFF. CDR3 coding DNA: TGTGCCAGCTCAACTACAGGGTACACTGAAGCTTTCTTT.

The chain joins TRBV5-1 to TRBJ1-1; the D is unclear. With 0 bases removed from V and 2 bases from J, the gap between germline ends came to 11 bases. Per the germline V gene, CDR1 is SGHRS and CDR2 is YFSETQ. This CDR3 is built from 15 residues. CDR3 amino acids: CASSLAGRLNTEAFF. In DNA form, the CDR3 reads TGCGCCAGCAGCTTGGCCGGGCGGTTAAACACTGAAGCTTTCTTT.

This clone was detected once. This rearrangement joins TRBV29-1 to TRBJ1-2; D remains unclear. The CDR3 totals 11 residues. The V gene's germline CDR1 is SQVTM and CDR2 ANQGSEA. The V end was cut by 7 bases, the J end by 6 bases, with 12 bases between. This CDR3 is CSAADGDGYTF. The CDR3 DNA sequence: TGCAGCGCCGCAGACGGGGATGGCTACACCTTC.

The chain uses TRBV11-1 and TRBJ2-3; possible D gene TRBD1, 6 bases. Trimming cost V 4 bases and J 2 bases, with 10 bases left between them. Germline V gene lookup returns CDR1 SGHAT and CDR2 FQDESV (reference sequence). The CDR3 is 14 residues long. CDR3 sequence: CASSSWTATDTQYF. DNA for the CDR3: TGTGCCAGCAGCTCTTGGACAGCCACAGATACGCAGTATTTT.

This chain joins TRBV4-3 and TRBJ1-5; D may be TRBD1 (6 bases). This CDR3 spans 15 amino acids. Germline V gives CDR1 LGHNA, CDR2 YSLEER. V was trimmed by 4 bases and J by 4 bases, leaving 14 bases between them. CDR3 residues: CASSRSTGENQPQHF. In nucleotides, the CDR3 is TGCGCCAGCAGCCGTTCGACAGGAGAAAATCAGCCCCAGCATTTT.

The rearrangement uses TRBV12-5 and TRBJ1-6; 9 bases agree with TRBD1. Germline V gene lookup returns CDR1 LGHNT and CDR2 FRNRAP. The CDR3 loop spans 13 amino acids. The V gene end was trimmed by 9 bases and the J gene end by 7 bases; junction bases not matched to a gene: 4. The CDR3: CASEGQGNSPLHF. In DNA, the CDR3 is TGTGCTAGCGAGGGACAGGGAAATTCACCCCTCCACTTT.

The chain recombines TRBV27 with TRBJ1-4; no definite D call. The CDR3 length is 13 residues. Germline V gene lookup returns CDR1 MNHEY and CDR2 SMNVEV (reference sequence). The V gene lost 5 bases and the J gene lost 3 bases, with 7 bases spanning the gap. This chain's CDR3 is CASSRRANEKLFF. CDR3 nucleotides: TGTGCCAGCAGTCGAAGGGCTAATGAAAAACTGTTTTTT.

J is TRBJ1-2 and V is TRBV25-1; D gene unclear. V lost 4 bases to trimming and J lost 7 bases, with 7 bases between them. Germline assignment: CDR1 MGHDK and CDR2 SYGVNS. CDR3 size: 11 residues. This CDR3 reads CASSGLRGYTF. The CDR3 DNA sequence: TGTGCCAGCAGTGGTTTGCGTGGCTACACCTTC.

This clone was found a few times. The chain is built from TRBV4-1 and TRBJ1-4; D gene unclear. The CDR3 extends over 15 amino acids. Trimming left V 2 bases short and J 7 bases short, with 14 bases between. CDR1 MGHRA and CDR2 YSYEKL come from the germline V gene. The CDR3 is CASSQPNTGGEKLFF. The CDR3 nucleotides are TGCGCCAGCAGCCAACCGAATACCGGCGGTGAAAAACTGTTTTTT.

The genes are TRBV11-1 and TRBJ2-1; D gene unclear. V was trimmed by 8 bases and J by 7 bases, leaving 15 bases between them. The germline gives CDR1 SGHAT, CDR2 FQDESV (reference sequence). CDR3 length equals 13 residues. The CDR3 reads CASVPREKNEQFF. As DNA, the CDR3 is TGTGCCAGCGTCCCCAGAGAGAAGAATGAGCAGTTCTTC.

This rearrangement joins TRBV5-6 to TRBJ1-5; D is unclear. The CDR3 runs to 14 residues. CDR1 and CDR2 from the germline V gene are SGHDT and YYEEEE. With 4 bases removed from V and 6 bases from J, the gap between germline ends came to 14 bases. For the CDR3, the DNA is TGTGCCAGCAGCCCGACCCCTACGATTCAGCCCCAGCATTTT. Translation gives CASSPTPTIQPQHF.

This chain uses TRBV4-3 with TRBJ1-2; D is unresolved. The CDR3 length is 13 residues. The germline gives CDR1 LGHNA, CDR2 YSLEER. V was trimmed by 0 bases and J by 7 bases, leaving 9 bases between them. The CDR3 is CASSQDVRAGYTF. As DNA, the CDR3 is TGCGCCAGCAGCCAAGACGTCCGGGCTGGCTACACCTTC.

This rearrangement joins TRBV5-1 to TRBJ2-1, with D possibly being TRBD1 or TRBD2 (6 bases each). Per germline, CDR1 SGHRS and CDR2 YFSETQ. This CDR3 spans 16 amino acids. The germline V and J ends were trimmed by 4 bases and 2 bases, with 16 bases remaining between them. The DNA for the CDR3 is TGCGCCAGCAGCCCTTTTACCGGGGGCACCTACAATGAGCAGTTCTTC. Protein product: CASSPFTGGTYNEQFF. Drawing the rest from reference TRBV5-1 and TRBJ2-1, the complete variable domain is KAGVTQTPRYLIKTRGQQVTLSCSPISGHRSVSWYQQTPGQGLQFLFEYFSETQRNKGNFPGRFSGRQFSNSRSEMNVSTLELGDSALYLCASSPFTGGTYNEQFFGPGTRLTVL.

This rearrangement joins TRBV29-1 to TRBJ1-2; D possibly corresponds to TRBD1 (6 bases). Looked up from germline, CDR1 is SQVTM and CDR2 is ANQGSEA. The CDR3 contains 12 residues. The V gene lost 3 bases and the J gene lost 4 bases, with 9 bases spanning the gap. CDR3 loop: CSVEDSTYGYTF. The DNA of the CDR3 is TGCAGCGTTGAGGACAGCACCTATGGCTACACCTTC.

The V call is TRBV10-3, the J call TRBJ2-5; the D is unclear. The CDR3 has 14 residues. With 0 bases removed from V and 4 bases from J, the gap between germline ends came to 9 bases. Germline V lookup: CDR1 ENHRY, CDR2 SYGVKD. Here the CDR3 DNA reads TGTGCCATCAGTGAGTCGAAAGTCTCAGAGACCCAGTACTTC. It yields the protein CAISESKVSETQYF.